The sample holds a few counts of the clone carrying this T cell receptor beta chain. This record comes from a study of blood T cell repertoires in COVID-19. Study background: Specimens from acute and convalescent COVID-19 originated in the United States, Italy and Spain.

Germline CDR1 and CDR2: KGHSH and LQKENI. V was shortened by 4 bases and J by 8 bases, with 15 bases between the two germline ends. The CDR3 runs to 14 residues. Per the original methods: The assay estimated nucleated cells by amplifying reference gene primers. Generated by immunoSEQ multiplex PCR, the TCRdb table keeps only in-frame clones and is missing some. V, J and clone size derive from that table, while D and trimming were established from the DNA sequence. The sample consists of some 260,000 clones, 88% of them appearing once. The genes are TRBV18 and TRBJ2-1, with a possible D match to TRBD1 (6 bases). This receptor was obtained from a man of 80 years or more with acute or convalescent COVID-19. The sequenced sample consisted of peripheral blood. The CDR3 region is CASSLIQGADEQFF. In DNA form, the CDR3 reads TGTGCCAGCTCACTAATACAGGGAGCCGATGAGCAGTTCTTC.